The T cell receptor (beta chain) under discussion was sequenced for a study of identical twins. General study results and limits: Weaker excess sharing between twins was seen in beta out-of-frame sequences.

This clonotype has only a few counts. Its antigen remains unknown. MiXCR, applied by TCRdb to the 5' RACE reads, yields one record per CDR3 protein. The data hold about 340,000 distinct CDR3 sequences, with 9% to 15% observed a single time. Germline V gene data show CDR1 as MDHEN and CDR2 as SYDVKM. CDR3 length equals 14 residues. J was trimmed by 4 bases and V by 6 bases; bases with no gene match: 9. The same sample was also used in a study of yellow fever vaccine responses in identical twins.

The sequencing input was CD8+ T cells sorted from blood. The clonotype comes from a woman aged 18-29 years in good health. The chain uses TRBV28 and TRBJ2-7, with TRBD1 matching 7 bases. This CDR3 is CASSRTGETYEQYF. The CDR3 nucleotides read TGTGCCAGCAGCCGCACAGGGGAGACGTACGAGCAGTACTTC.